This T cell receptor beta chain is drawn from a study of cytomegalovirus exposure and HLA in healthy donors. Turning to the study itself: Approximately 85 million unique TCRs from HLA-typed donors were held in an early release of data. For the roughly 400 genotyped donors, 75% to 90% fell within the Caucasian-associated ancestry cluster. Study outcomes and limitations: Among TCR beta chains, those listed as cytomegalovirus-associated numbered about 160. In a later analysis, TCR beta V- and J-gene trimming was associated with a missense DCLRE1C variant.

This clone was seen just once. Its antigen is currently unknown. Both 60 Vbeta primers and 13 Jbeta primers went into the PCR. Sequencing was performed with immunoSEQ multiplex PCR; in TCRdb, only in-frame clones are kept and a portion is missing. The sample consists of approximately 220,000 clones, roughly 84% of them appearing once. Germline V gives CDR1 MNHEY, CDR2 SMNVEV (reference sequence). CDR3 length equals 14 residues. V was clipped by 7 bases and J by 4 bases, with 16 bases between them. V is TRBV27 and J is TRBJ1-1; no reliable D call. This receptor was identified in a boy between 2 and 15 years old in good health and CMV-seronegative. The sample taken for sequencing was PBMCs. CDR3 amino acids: CASTSAAGGTEAFF. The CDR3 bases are TGTGCCAGCACCTCGGCGGCAGGAGGCACTGAAGCTTTCTTT.